The clone carrying this T cell receptor (beta chain) came up a few times. These data are taken from a study of T-cell memory formation after mild COVID-19. Unmatched junction bases numbered 10, after V lost 0 bases and J lost 9 bases. This CDR3 is built from 15 residues. Germline assignment: CDR1 SGHRS and CDR2 YFSETQ. Constant-segment primers were used for 5'RACE, and the resulting TCR alpha and TCR beta cDNA libraries carried sample barcodes and UMIs. TCRdb processed the 5' RACE reads anew with MiXCR; each CDR3 protein has one entry. The table records around 300,000 distinct CDR3 sequences, roughly 8% of them present only once.

The sequenced sample consisted of PBMCs or a T cell subset sorted from them (not recorded which). The source of this sequence is a man aged 18-30 years who had mild COVID-19 (a few samples of this study predate the infection). Cell type and time point are not known. The gene calls are TRBV5-1 and TRBJ1-2, with 8 bases identical to TRBD1. CDR3 sequence: CASSLGVRRGPSYTF. DNA for the CDR3: TGCGCCAGCAGCTTGGGGGTTCGCAGGGGGCCAAGCTACACCTTC.